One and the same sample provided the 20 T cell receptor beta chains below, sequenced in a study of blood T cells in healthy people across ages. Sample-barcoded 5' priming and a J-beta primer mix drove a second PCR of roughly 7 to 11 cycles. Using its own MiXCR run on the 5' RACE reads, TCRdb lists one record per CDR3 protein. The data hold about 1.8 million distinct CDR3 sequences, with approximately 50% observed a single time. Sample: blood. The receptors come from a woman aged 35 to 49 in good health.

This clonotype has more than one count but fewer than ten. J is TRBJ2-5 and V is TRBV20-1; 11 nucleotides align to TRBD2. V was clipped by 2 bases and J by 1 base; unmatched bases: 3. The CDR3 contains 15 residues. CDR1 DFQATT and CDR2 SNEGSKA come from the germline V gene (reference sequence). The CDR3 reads CSARPLAGGQETQYF. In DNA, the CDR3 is TGCAGTGCTAGACCCCTAGCGGGGGGCCAAGAGACCCAGTACTTC.

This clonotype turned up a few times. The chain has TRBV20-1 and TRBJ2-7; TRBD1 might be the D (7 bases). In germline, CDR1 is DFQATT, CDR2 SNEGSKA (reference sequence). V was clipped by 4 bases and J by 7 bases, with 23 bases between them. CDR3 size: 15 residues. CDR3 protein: CSANGGGLSYNEQYF. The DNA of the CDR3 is TGCAGTGCTAATGGAGGGGGCTTAAGCTACAATGAGCAGTACTTC.

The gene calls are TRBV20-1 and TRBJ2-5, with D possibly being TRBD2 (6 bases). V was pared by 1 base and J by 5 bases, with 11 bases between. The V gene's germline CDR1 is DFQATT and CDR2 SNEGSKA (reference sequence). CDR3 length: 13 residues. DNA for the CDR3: TGCAGTGCTAGAGCCGGGGGAGAGGAGACCCAGTACTTC. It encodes CSARAGGEETQYF.

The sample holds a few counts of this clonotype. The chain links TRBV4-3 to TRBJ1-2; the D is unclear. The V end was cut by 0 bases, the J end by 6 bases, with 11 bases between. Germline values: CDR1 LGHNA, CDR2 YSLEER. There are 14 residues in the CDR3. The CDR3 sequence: CASSQDSQSDGYTF. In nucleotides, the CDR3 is TGCGCCAGCAGCCAAGATTCACAGAGTGATGGCTACACCTTC.

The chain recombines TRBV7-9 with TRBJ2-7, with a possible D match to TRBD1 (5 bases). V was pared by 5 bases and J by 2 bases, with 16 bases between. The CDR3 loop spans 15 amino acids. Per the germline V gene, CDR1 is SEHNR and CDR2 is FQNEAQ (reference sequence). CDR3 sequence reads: CASSPVVQVPYEQYF. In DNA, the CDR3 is TGTGCCAGCAGCCCAGTAGTACAGGTCCCCTACGAGCAGTACTTC.

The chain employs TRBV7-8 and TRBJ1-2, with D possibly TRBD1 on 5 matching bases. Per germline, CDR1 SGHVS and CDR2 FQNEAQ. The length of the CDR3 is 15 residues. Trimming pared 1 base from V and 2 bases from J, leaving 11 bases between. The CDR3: CASSLGTPYNYGYTF. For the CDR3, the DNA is TGTGCCAGCAGCTTAGGGACACCATACAACTATGGCTACACCTTC.

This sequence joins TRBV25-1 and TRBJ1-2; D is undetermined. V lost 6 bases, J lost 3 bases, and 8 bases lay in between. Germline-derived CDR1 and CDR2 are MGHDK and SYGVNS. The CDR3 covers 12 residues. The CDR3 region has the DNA TGTGCCAGCAGGGAAGCCGACTATGGCTACACCTTC. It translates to CASREADYGYTF.

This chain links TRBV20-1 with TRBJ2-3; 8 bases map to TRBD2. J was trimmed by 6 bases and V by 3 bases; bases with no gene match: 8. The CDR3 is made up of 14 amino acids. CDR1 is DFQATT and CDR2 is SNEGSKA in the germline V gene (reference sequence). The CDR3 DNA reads TGCAGTGCTAGGGAGGTGACTAGCGAGGATACGCAGTATTTT. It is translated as CSAREVTSEDTQYF.

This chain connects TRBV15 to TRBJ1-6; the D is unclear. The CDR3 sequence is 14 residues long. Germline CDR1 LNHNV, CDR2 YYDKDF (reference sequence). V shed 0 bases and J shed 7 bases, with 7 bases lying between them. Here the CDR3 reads CATSRDATNSPLHF. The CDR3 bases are TGTGCCACCAGCAGAGATGCGACGAATTCACCCCTCCACTTT. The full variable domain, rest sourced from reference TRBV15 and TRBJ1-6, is DAMVIQNPRYQVTQFGKPVTLSCSQTLNHNVMYWYQQKSSQAPKLLFHYYDKDFNNEADTPDNFQSRRPNTSFCFLDIRSPGLGDTAMYLCATSRDATNSPLHFGNGTRLTVT.

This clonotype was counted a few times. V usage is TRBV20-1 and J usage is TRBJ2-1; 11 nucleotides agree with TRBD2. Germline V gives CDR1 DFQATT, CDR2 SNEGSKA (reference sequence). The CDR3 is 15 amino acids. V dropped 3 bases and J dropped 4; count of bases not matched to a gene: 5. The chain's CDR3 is CSARPTSGGYNEQFF. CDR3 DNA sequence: TGCAGTGCTAGGCCCACTAGCGGGGGTTACAATGAGCAGTTCTTC.

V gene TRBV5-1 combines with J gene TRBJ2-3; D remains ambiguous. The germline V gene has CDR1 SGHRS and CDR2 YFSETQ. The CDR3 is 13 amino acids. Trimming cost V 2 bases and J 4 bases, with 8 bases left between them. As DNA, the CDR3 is TGCGCCAGCAGCTTCCACAGCCCAGATACGCAGTATTTT. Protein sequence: CASSFHSPDTQYF.

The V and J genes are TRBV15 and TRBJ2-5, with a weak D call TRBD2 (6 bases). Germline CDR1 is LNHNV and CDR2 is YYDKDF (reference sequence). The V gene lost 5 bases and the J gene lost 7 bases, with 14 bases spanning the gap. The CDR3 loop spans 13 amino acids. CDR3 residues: CATSRDSFGTQYF. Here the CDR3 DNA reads TGTGCCACCAGCCGGGACTCTTTCGGGACCCAGTACTTC.

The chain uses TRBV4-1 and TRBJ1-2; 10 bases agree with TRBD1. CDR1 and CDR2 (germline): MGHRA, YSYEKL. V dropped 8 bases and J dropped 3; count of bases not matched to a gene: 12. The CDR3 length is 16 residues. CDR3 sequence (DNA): TGCGCCAGCTCCGGGACAGGGGCCTCCTGGGACTATGGCTACACCTTC. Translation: CASSGTGASWDYGYTF.

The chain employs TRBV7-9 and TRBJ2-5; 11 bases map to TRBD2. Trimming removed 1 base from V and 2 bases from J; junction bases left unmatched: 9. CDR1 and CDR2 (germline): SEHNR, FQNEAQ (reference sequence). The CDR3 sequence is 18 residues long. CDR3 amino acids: CASSLGQLAGAHQETQYF. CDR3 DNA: TGTGCCAGCAGCTTAGGCCAACTAGCGGGGGCCCATCAAGAGACCCAGTACTTC.

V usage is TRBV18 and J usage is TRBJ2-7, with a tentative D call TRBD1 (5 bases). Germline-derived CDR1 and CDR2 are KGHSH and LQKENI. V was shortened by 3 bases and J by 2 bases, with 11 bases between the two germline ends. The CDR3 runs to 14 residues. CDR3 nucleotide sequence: TGTGCCAGCTCACCGACAGCCACGACCTACGAGCAGTACTTC. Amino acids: CASSPTATTYEQYF.

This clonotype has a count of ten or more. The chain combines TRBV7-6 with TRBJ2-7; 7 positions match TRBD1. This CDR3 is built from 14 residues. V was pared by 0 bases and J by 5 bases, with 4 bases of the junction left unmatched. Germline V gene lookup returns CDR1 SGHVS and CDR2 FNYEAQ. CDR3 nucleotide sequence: TGTGCCAGCAGCTTAGCACAGGGGAACAACGAGCAGTACTTC. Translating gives CASSLAQGNNEQYF.

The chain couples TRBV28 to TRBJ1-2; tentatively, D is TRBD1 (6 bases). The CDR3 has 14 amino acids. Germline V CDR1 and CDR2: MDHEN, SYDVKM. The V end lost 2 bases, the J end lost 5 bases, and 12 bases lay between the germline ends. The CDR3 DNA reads TGTGCCAGCAGTTTAATTACAGGGCCTTATGGCTACACCTTC. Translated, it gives CASSLITGPYGYTF.

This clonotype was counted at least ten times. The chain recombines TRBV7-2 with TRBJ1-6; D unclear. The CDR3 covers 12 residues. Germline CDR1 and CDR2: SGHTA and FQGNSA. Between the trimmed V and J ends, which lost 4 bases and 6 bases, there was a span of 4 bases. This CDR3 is CASSSLNSPLHF. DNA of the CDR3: TGTGCCAGCAGCTCGCTTAATTCACCCCTCCACTTT.

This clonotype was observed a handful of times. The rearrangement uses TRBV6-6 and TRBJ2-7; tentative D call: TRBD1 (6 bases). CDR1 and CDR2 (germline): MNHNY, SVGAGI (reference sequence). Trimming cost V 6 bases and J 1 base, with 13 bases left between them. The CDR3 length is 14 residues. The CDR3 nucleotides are TGTGCCAGCAGAAACCACAGGGATTCCTACGAGCAGTACTTC. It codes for CASRNHRDSYEQYF.

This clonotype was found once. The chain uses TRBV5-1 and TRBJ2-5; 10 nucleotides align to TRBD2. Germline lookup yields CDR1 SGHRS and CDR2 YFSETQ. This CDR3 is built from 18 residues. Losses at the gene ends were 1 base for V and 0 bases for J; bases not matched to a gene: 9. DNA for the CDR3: TGCGCCAGCAGCTTGAGGCCAGCGGGGGGGGGCTACCAAGAGACCCAGTACTTC. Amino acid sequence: CASSLRPAGGGYQETQYF.